What follows describes a single T cell receptor beta chain. The sample is drawn from a study of blood T cell repertoires in COVID-19. Germline V lookup: CDR1 SGHDT, CDR2 YYEEEE. The V gene lost 2 bases and the J gene lost 6 bases, with 17 bases spanning the gap. This CDR3 region has 15 residues. Only in-frame clones appear in the TCRdb table, and some are missing; sequencing was by immunoSEQ multiplex PCR. The table has 200,000 to 250,000 clones, 80% to 85% seen once. The sample consisted of peripheral blood. The genes are TRBV5-6 and TRBJ1-2, with D possibly matching TRBD1 (6 bases). The sequence was collected from a woman of 80 years or more with COVID-19, enrolled during active disease. Written as DNA, the CDR3 is TGTGCCAGCAGCTTCGGGCTGAATGGGGGCGATGGCTACACCTTC. Amino acid sequence: CASSFGLNGGDGYTF.